The present entry profiles one T cell receptor (beta chain) with its context. Trimming removed 4 bases from V and 3 bases from J, with 10 bases in between. There are 14 residues in the CDR3. CDR1 and CDR2 (germline): MNHEY, SVGEGT. The method was immunoSEQ multiplex PCR; TCRdb's version includes in-frame clones alone and lacks a portion of them. The repertoire holds about 260,000 clones, with around 83% as singletons. The sample belongs to a study of blood T cell repertoires in COVID-19. Study-wide background: Material from acute and convalescent COVID-19 was sourced from the United States, Italy and Spain.

Source material: peripheral blood. This TCR was recovered from a man aged 18 to 30 with active or convalescent COVID-19. The chain combines TRBV6-2 or TRBV6-3 with TRBJ1-3; D perhaps matches TRBD1 (5 bases). The DNA for the CDR3 is TGTGCCAGCAGTTCAGGGAGGGGTGGAAACACCATATATTTT. Encoded protein: CASSSGRGGNTIYF.